A selection of T cell receptor beta chains follows, all from one sample in a study of shared clonotypes between healthy human individuals. Only in-frame clones appear in the TCRdb table, and some are missing; sequencing was by immunoSEQ multiplex PCR. The profile shows 950,000 to 1,100,000 clones, roughly 70% of them singletons. Input material: memory CD4+ T cells sorted from blood. These TCRs come from a man younger than 30 in good health. Both conserved end residues are part of each CDR3. Fields, in order: J gene, D gene, V gene, clone size, CDR3 DNA, CDR3 protein. A D gene is named only where the DNA matches it firmly. Clone sizes are given selectively: once, few, many, or a class where the clone is expanded.

J gene: TRBJ2-7
D gene: -
V gene: TRBV7-8
clone size: -
CDR3 DNA: TGTGCCAGCAGCCCCCCAGGAACCCTAGGGGCCTACGAGCAGTACTTC
CDR3 protein: CASSPPGTLGAYEQYF

J gene: TRBJ2-1
D gene: TRBD2
V gene: TRBV6-6
clone size: -
CDR3 DNA: TGTGCCAGCAGTGGGACTAGCGGGAGGGGTTACAATGAGCAGTTCTTC
CDR3 protein: CASSGTSGRGYNEQFF

J gene: TRBJ2-7
D gene: TRBD1
V gene: TRBV5-4
clone size: -
CDR3 DNA: TGTGCCAGCAGCCTATCCGGGACAGGGGTGAGCGAGCAGTACTTC
CDR3 protein: CASSLSGTGVSEQYF

J gene: TRBJ2-1
D gene: TRBD2
V gene: TRBV9
clone size: -
CDR3 DNA: TGTGCCAGCAGTATGACTAGCGGGAGCGATGAGCAGTTCTTC
CDR3 protein: CASSMTSGSDEQFF

J gene: TRBJ2-3
D gene: -
V gene: TRBV30
clone size: -
CDR3 DNA: TGTGCCTGGAGTGCGGGGACCGGGGGCACAGATACGCAGTATTTT
CDR3 protein: CAWSAGTGGTDTQYF

J gene: TRBJ1-1
D gene: -
V gene: TRBV29-1
clone size: -
CDR3 DNA: TGCAGCGTTGAAAGATGGGGCGCGGAAGCTTTCTTT
CDR3 protein: CSVERWGAEAFF

J gene: TRBJ1-6
D gene: TRBD1
V gene: TRBV19
clone size: -
CDR3 DNA: TGTGCCAGTACCATCTCCCAGGGGGCGCGTTCACCCCTCCACTTT
CDR3 protein: CASTISQGARSPLHF

J gene: TRBJ1-5
D gene: -
V gene: TRBV28
clone size: -
CDR3 DNA: TGTGCCAGCAGTTTAAGGACGCCGGGGGGCAATCAGCCCCAGCATTTT
CDR3 protein: CASSLRTPGGNQPQHF

J gene: TRBJ2-2
D gene: -
V gene: TRBV10-3
clone size: once
CDR3 DNA: TGTGCCATCAGTGACCAGGGACGGAACACCGGGGAGCTGTTTTTT
CDR3 protein: CAISDQGRNTGELFF

J gene: TRBJ2-3
D gene: TRBD1
V gene: TRBV5-1
clone size: -
CDR3 DNA: TGCGCCAGCAGCACTCGACAGGGTCAGGATACGCAGTATTTT
CDR3 protein: CASSTRQGQDTQYF

J gene: TRBJ2-3
D gene: TRBD2
V gene: TRBV2
clone size: -
CDR3 DNA: TGTGCCAGCCAACCCTCTAGCGGGGGGGGATCAGATACGCAGTATTTT
CDR3 protein: CASQPSSGGGSDTQYF

J gene: TRBJ2-5
D gene: -
V gene: TRBV10-3
clone size: -
CDR3 DNA: TGTGCCATCAGTGAGCCCGCAGAGACCCAGTACTTC
CDR3 protein: CAISEPAETQYF

J gene: TRBJ2-1
D gene: -
V gene: TRBV18
clone size: many
CDR3 DNA: TGTGCCAGCTCGTTGGGACCACAGAATGAGCAGTTCTTC
CDR3 protein: CASSLGPQNEQFF

J gene: TRBJ2-2
D gene: -
V gene: TRBV11-2
clone size: few
CDR3 DNA: TGTGCCAGCAGCTTAGAACGGGTCACCGGGGAGCTGTTTTTT
CDR3 protein: CASSLERVTGELFF

J gene: TRBJ1-1
D gene: -
V gene: TRBV7-2
clone size: -
CDR3 DNA: TGTGCCAGCAGCTTAAGGGAGGACACTGAAGCTTTCTTT
CDR3 protein: CASSLREDTEAFF

J gene: TRBJ1-2
D gene: -
V gene: TRBV2
clone size: -
CDR3 DNA: TGTGCCAGCAGGGCCGACAGCCTAGCTAACTATGGCTACACCTTC
CDR3 protein: CASRADSLANYGYTF

J gene: TRBJ2-3
D gene: -
V gene: TRBV28
clone size: few
CDR3 DNA: TGTGCCAGCAGTTTGTTAAACAGGGCCACTTTCAGCACAGATACGCAGTATTTT
CDR3 protein: CASSLLNRATFSTDTQYF

J gene: TRBJ1-2
D gene: -
V gene: TRBV21-1
clone size: -
CDR3 DNA: TGTGCCAGCAGCCGTGGGGACAGGGTGGGCTACACCTTC
CDR3 protein: CASSRGDRVGYTF

J gene: TRBJ2-1
D gene: TRBD2
V gene: TRBV7-8
clone size: -
CDR3 DNA: TGTGCCAGCAGCTTCGGCGGGAGGGATGAGCAGTTCTTC
CDR3 protein: CASSFGGRDEQFF

J gene: TRBJ2-3
D gene: -
V gene: TRBV30
clone size: -
CDR3 DNA: TGTGCCTGGAAGCAGTACGGAGATACGCAGTATTTT
CDR3 protein: CAWKQYGDTQYF

J gene: TRBJ2-2
D gene: -
V gene: TRBV4-2
clone size: -
CDR3 DNA: TGTGCCAGCAGCCCCACTAGTAAAGCGGCCGGGGAGCTGTTTTTT
CDR3 protein: CASSPTSKAAGELFF

J gene: TRBJ1-5
D gene: -
V gene: TRBV30
clone size: -
CDR3 DNA: TGTGCCTGGAGTGTAATTTCAGGGCCCCAGCATTTT
CDR3 protein: CAWSVISGPQHF

J gene: TRBJ1-2
D gene: -
V gene: TRBV25-1
clone size: few
CDR3 DNA: TGTGCCAGCAGTGAACTTACTCTTGGCTACACCTTC
CDR3 protein: CASSELTLGYTF

J gene: TRBJ2-5
D gene: -
V gene: TRBV5-1
clone size: few
CDR3 DNA: TGCGCCAGCAGCTTGGGGACGGACGGGGGCCCCGAGACCCAGTACTTC
CDR3 protein: CASSLGTDGGPETQYF

J gene: TRBJ2-7
D gene: TRBD1
V gene: TRBV7-2
clone size: -
CDR3 DNA: TGTGCCAGCAGCTCTCAGGGGGCGAGTGGCGAGCAGTACTTC
CDR3 protein: CASSSQGASGEQYF

J gene: TRBJ2-3
D gene: TRBD2
V gene: TRBV6-6
clone size: -
CDR3 DNA: TGTGCCAGCACCAAAGGACTAGCGGTCGATACGCAGTATTTT
CDR3 protein: CASTKGLAVDTQYF

J gene: TRBJ1-2
D gene: -
V gene: TRBV7-8
clone size: -
CDR3 DNA: TGTGCCAGCAGCCTACGCCGGGACTCAGTCTATGGCTACACCTTC
CDR3 protein: CASSLRRDSVYGYTF

J gene: TRBJ1-1
D gene: -
V gene: TRBV12-5
clone size: few
CDR3 DNA: TGTGCTAGTGTTGCAATCCCCTGGTCCTCACTTGGGACTGAAGCTTTCTTT
CDR3 protein: CASVAIPWSSLGTEAFF

J gene: TRBJ1-1
D gene: TRBD1
V gene: TRBV6-1
clone size: -
CDR3 DNA: TGTGCCAGCAGTAAAGGGACAGGGGCGGGGGGAACTGAAGCTTTCTTT
CDR3 protein: CASSKGTGAGGTEAFF

J gene: TRBJ2-1
D gene: -
V gene: TRBV5-4
clone size: -
CDR3 DNA: TGTGCCAGCAGCTTAGAGAGTAGCTCCTACAATGAGCAGTTCTTC
CDR3 protein: CASSLESSSYNEQFF

J gene: TRBJ2-7
D gene: TRBD2
V gene: TRBV5-4
clone size: -
CDR3 DNA: TGTGCCAGCAGCCCCCTGCTGGCGGGAGAAGGACACGAGCAGTACTTC
CDR3 protein: CASSPLLAGEGHEQYF

J gene: TRBJ1-3
D gene: -
V gene: TRBV5-1
clone size: -
CDR3 DNA: TGCGCCAGCAGCTTTGAAGGGGCCGACTCTGGAAACACCATATATTTT
CDR3 protein: CASSFEGADSGNTIYF

J gene: TRBJ1-4
D gene: TRBD1
V gene: TRBV19
clone size: -
CDR3 DNA: TGTGCCAGTAGTCCCCTCGGGACAGGGGGCAGAATTAATGAAAAACTGTTTTTT
CDR3 protein: CASSPLGTGGRINEKLFF

J gene: TRBJ1-6
D gene: -
V gene: TRBV5-1
clone size: few
CDR3 DNA: TGCGCCAGCAGCCCTTCCCAGCGGGGCTCGGTTTCACCCCTCCACTTT
CDR3 protein: CASSPSQRGSVSPLHF

J gene: TRBJ1-5
D gene: -
V gene: TRBV28
clone size: -
CDR3 DNA: TGTGCCAGCAGGAACTTCAGGGAGCGCAATCAGCCCCAGCATTTT
CDR3 protein: CASRNFRERNQPQHF

J gene: TRBJ2-5
D gene: -
V gene: TRBV20-1
clone size: once
CDR3 DNA: TGCATCGGACAGTTATTGGAGACCCAGTACTTC
CDR3 protein: CIGQLLETQYF

J gene: TRBJ2-2
D gene: TRBD1
V gene: TRBV5-4
clone size: few
CDR3 DNA: TGTGCCAGCAGCCAAAGGGGGCCCGACGGGGAGCTGTTTTTT
CDR3 protein: CASSQRGPDGELFF

J gene: TRBJ2-3
D gene: -
V gene: TRBV10-2
clone size: many
CDR3 DNA: TGCGCCAGCAGTGAGGGTGGTAGCACAGATACGCAGTATTTT
CDR3 protein: CASSEGGSTDTQYF

J gene: TRBJ2-3
D gene: -
V gene: TRBV7-8
clone size: -
CDR3 DNA: TGTGCCAGCAGCTTACAGGTGGCAGATACGCAGTATTTT
CDR3 protein: CASSLQVADTQYF

J gene: TRBJ2-3
D gene: TRBD2
V gene: TRBV29-1
clone size: -
CDR3 DNA: TGCAGCGTTGTCTTAGCGGGAGGGCGGACAGATACGCAGTATTTT
CDR3 protein: CSVVLAGGRTDTQYF

J gene: TRBJ2-7
D gene: TRBD2
V gene: TRBV7-2
clone size: -
CDR3 DNA: TGTGCCAGCAGCTCCGGACTAGCGAACGAGCAGTACTTC
CDR3 protein: CASSSGLANEQYF

J gene: TRBJ2-7
D gene: TRBD2
V gene: TRBV15
clone size: -
CDR3 DNA: TGTGCCACCAGCGAGGGTCTAGCGGGGGCCTACGAGCAGTACTTC
CDR3 protein: CATSEGLAGAYEQYF

J gene: TRBJ2-2
D gene: -
V gene: TRBV7-2
clone size: few
CDR3 DNA: TGTGCCAGCAGCTTAGACGGGGCCAGGGCCGGGGAGCTGTTTTTT
CDR3 protein: CASSLDGARAGELFF

J gene: TRBJ1-2
D gene: TRBD1
V gene: TRBV30
clone size: -
CDR3 DNA: TGTGCCTGGAGTGAAGGGACAGGACACTATGGCTACACCTTC
CDR3 protein: CAWSEGTGHYGYTF

J gene: TRBJ1-5
D gene: -
V gene: TRBV28
clone size: -
CDR3 DNA: TGTGCCAGCGGAGGTCCTGGCAGGGGCCAAATCAATCAGCCCCAGCATTTT
CDR3 protein: CASGGPGRGQINQPQHF

J gene: TRBJ2-3
D gene: TRBD2
V gene: TRBV29-1
clone size: -
CDR3 DNA: TGCAGCGTTGTGCTAGCGGGAGGGCAGACAGATACGCAGTATTTC
CDR3 protein: CSVVLAGGQTDTQYF

J gene: TRBJ2-2
D gene: TRBD2
V gene: TRBV9
clone size: few
CDR3 DNA: TGTGCCAGCAGCGAGGGGATTGGAGCGGGGACCGGGGAGCTGTTTTTT
CDR3 protein: CASSEGIGAGTGELFF

J gene: TRBJ1-1
D gene: TRBD1
V gene: TRBV5-4
clone size: -
CDR3 DNA: TGTGCCAGCAGCTGGAAGACAGGGGGGAAAACTGAAGCTTTCTTT
CDR3 protein: CASSWKTGGKTEAFF

J gene: TRBJ2-3
D gene: TRBD2
V gene: TRBV4-1
clone size: few
CDR3 DNA: TGCGCCAGCAGCCAAGAACTAGCGTCAGATACGCAGTATTTT
CDR3 protein: CASSQELASDTQYF

J gene: TRBJ2-7
D gene: -
V gene: TRBV6-1
clone size: -
CDR3 DNA: TGTGCCAGCAGTGAACGGCTCTTGCACTCCTACGAGCAGTACTTC
CDR3 protein: CASSERLLHSYEQYF

J gene: TRBJ1-3
D gene: TRBD1
V gene: TRBV5-1
clone size: -
CDR3 DNA: TGCGCCAGCAGCTCGGGAGGACAGGGCTCTGGAAACACCATATATTTT
CDR3 protein: CASSSGGQGSGNTIYF

J gene: TRBJ2-5
D gene: -
V gene: TRBV9
clone size: -
CDR3 DNA: TGTGCCAGCAGCGTCGAGTCGTTTAGCCAAGAGACCCAGTACTTC
CDR3 protein: CASSVESFSQETQYF

J gene: TRBJ1-4
D gene: -
V gene: TRBV5-1
clone size: many
CDR3 DNA: TGCGCCAGCAGAAACGGAGGGCCTAATGAAAAACTGTTTTTT
CDR3 protein: CASRNGGPNEKLFF

J gene: TRBJ2-2
D gene: -
V gene: TRBV6-6
clone size: -
CDR3 DNA: TGTGCCAGCAGCCAACAGTCTCCGAGGGGCGGGGAGCTGTTTTTT
CDR3 protein: CASSQQSPRGGELFF

J gene: TRBJ2-7
D gene: -
V gene: TRBV28
clone size: -
CDR3 DNA: TGTGCCACCCAACCGGGGCCAGGGAAGCAGTACTTC
CDR3 protein: CATQPGPGKQYF